These T cell receptor beta chains were read from a single sample in a study of cytomegalovirus exposure and HLA in healthy donors. Clones were sequenced by immunoSEQ multiplex PCR, and TCRdb holds only the in-frame ones, with some missing. The repertoire consists of a few hundred thousand clones, with around 80% occurring once and the leading ten covering around 2.8%. The specimen was PBMCs. The receptors come from a man aged 25-40 years in good health and CMV-seronegative. The CDR3 runs from the conserved cysteine through the conserved F or W. D genes are given only for firm matches. Clone size is not always given. Where it is, it says once, few, many or a class for expanded clones.

clone_size: once
v_call: TRBV7-3
j_call: TRBJ2-3
d_call: TRBD1
cdr3_nt: TGTGCCAGCAGCTTAACCGTATGGACAGGGAGCCCCACAGATACGCAGTATTTT
cdr3_aa: CASSLTVWTGSPTDTQYF

clone_size: -
v_call: TRBV27
j_call: TRBJ1-4
d_call: -
cdr3_nt: TGTGCCAGCTCCTCCAACTACCCTAATGAAAAACTGTTTTTT
cdr3_aa: CASSSNYPNEKLFF

clone_size: -
v_call: TRBV7-7
j_call: TRBJ2-5
d_call: -
cdr3_nt: TGTGCTAGCAGTCGAGGTGGAGAGACCCAGTACTTC
cdr3_aa: CASSRGGETQYF

clone_size: -
v_call: TRBV15
j_call: TRBJ2-3
d_call: TRBD1
cdr3_nt: TGTGCCACCAGCTGGGACAGGGAGTACACAGATACGCAGTATTTT
cdr3_aa: CATSWDREYTDTQYF

clone_size: once
v_call: TRBV18
j_call: TRBJ2-7
d_call: -
cdr3_nt: TGTGCCAGCTCTTCTCTTTCCGGAGGGGCCTACGAGCAGTACTTC
cdr3_aa: CASSSLSGGAYEQYF

clone_size: -
v_call: TRBV2
j_call: TRBJ1-2
d_call: -
cdr3_nt: TGTGCCAGCAGTGAGAGAACGAACTATGGCTACACCTTC
cdr3_aa: CASSERTNYGYTF

clone_size: few
v_call: TRBV28
j_call: TRBJ2-7
d_call: TRBD1
cdr3_nt: TGTGCCAGCAGGAGAGACAGGGGAATCTCCTACGAGCAGTACTTC
cdr3_aa: CASRRDRGISYEQYF

clone_size: -
v_call: TRBV7-9
j_call: TRBJ2-3
d_call: TRBD2
cdr3_nt: TGTGCCAGCAGCACCAATAGCGGGGGCGGAGGAGATACGCAGTATTTT
cdr3_aa: CASSTNSGGGGDTQYF

clone_size: -
v_call: TRBV19
j_call: TRBJ2-3
d_call: -
cdr3_nt: TGTGCCAGTACCTCCCCTCGCGGCTCCCTCACAGATACGCAGTATTTT
cdr3_aa: CASTSPRGSLTDTQYF

clone_size: -
v_call: TRBV2
j_call: TRBJ1-1
d_call: -
cdr3_nt: TGTGCCAGCAGTGAAGCGTTAGCCGGAAGGACTGAAGCTTTCTTT
cdr3_aa: CASSEALAGRTEAFF

clone_size: -
v_call: TRBV27
j_call: TRBJ1-3
d_call: -
cdr3_nt: TGTGCCAGCAGTTTCGGGGCTGGAAACACCATATATTTT
cdr3_aa: CASSFGAGNTIYF

clone_size: -
v_call: TRBV10-1
j_call: TRBJ1-2
d_call: -
cdr3_nt: TGCGCCAGCAGCTACGGGAAAAAGAGCTACACCTTC
cdr3_aa: CASSYGKKSYTF

clone_size: -
v_call: TRBV6-5
j_call: TRBJ2-5
d_call: -
cdr3_nt: TGTGCCAGCGGGCCTCTGGGGCGCGAGACCCAGTACTTC
cdr3_aa: CASGPLGRETQYF

clone_size: -
v_call: TRBV7-2
j_call: TRBJ2-5
d_call: TRBD1
cdr3_nt: TGTGCCAGCAGCTTAGTAAGGGGGCCGGGAGAGACCCAGTACTTC
cdr3_aa: CASSLVRGPGETQYF

clone_size: -
v_call: TRBV6-1
j_call: TRBJ2-7
d_call: TRBD2
cdr3_nt: TGTGCCAGCACCGAGTATCTCCCGGGGGGGTACGAGCAGTACTTC
cdr3_aa: CASTEYLPGGYEQYF

clone_size: few
v_call: TRBV10-1
j_call: TRBJ1-4
d_call: -
cdr3_nt: TGCGCCACAGAAAAAACTAATGAAAAACTGTTTTTT
cdr3_aa: CATEKTNEKLFF

clone_size: -
v_call: TRBV29-1
j_call: TRBJ2-2
d_call: -
cdr3_nt: TGCAGCGTTGAAGACGGGGGCGGGGAGCTGTTTTTT
cdr3_aa: CSVEDGGGELFF

clone_size: -
v_call: TRBV11-2
j_call: TRBJ1-2
d_call: -
cdr3_nt: TGTGCCAGCAGCTTCGGCAGGTCTAACTATGGCTACACCTTC
cdr3_aa: CASSFGRSNYGYTF

clone_size: -
v_call: TRBV2
j_call: TRBJ2-3
d_call: TRBD2
cdr3_nt: TGTGCCAGCAGTGACCGGGGGGGCACAGATACGCAGTATTTT
cdr3_aa: CASSDRGGTDTQYF

clone_size: -
v_call: TRBV28
j_call: TRBJ2-1
d_call: TRBD1
cdr3_nt: TGTGCCAGCAGCCCTACAGGGGGCTCCTACAATGAGCAGTTCTTC
cdr3_aa: CASSPTGGSYNEQFF

clone_size: few
v_call: TRBV9
j_call: TRBJ2-4
d_call: TRBD1
cdr3_nt: TGTGCCAGCAGCGTAGGACAGGGTTCGAACATTCAGTACTTC
cdr3_aa: CASSVGQGSNIQYF

clone_size: once
v_call: TRBV28
j_call: TRBJ1-1
d_call: -
cdr3_nt: TGTGCCAGCAACCAACGGTTTAACGGAGAATTGAACACTGAAGCTTTCTTT
cdr3_aa: CASNQRFNGELNTEAFF

clone_size: -
v_call: TRBV2
j_call: TRBJ2-3
d_call: TRBD2
cdr3_nt: TGTGCCAGCAGCTCCGGGAGGGCTAGCGGGACCAGCACAGATACGCAGTATTTT
cdr3_aa: CASSSGRASGTSTDTQYF

clone_size: once
v_call: TRBV7-2
j_call: TRBJ1-1
d_call: -
cdr3_nt: TGTGCCAGCACCGTCGGGGGGAACACTGAAGCTTTCTTT
cdr3_aa: CASTVGGNTEAFF

clone_size: few
v_call: TRBV7-3
j_call: TRBJ2-7
d_call: TRBD1
cdr3_nt: TGTGCCAGCAGCTTAGGAGGGACAGGGGTCGAAGAGCAGTACTTC
cdr3_aa: CASSLGGTGVEEQYF

clone_size: once
v_call: TRBV11-3
j_call: TRBJ1-1
d_call: -
cdr3_nt: TGTGCCAGCAGCTTAGGCCGGGACACTGAAGCTTTCTTT
cdr3_aa: CASSLGRDTEAFF

clone_size: once
v_call: TRBV18
j_call: TRBJ2-7
d_call: -
cdr3_nt: TGTGCCAGCTCACCGGAACAGGCCAGCTCCTACGAGCAGTACTTC
cdr3_aa: CASSPEQASSYEQYF

clone_size: -
v_call: TRBV6-5
j_call: TRBJ1-1
d_call: -
cdr3_nt: TGTGCCAGCAGTTACTCAAAGGGGGTTCCTGAAGCTTTCTTT
cdr3_aa: CASSYSKGVPEAFF

clone_size: -
v_call: TRBV28
j_call: TRBJ1-1
d_call: -
cdr3_nt: TGTGCCAGCAGTCAGGGGTTGGGCACTGAAGCTTTCTTT
cdr3_aa: CASSQGLGTEAFF

clone_size: -
v_call: TRBV6-6
j_call: TRBJ2-7
d_call: TRBD1
cdr3_nt: TGTGCCAGCAGTTATGACAGGGGCACCTACGAGCAGTACTTC
cdr3_aa: CASSYDRGTYEQYF

clone_size: -
v_call: TRBV11-2
j_call: TRBJ2-7
d_call: -
cdr3_nt: TGTGCCAGCAGCTTAGGTCCCTCGCGGGGAACTTCGGGAGAGCAGTACTTC
cdr3_aa: CASSLGPSRGTSGEQYF

clone_size: -
v_call: TRBV27
j_call: TRBJ2-3
d_call: TRBD2
cdr3_nt: TGTGCCAGCAGTTTACGGGGGGGCCGGTCAGATACGCAGTATTTT
cdr3_aa: CASSLRGGRSDTQYF

clone_size: -
v_call: TRBV6-6
j_call: TRBJ1-1
d_call: TRBD1
cdr3_nt: TGTGCCAGCAGTTACTCGAGGACAGGGGAGACTGAAGCTTTCTTT
cdr3_aa: CASSYSRTGETEAFF

clone_size: once
v_call: TRBV18
j_call: TRBJ2-1
d_call: TRBD2
cdr3_nt: TGTGCCAGCTCACCGGGACTAGCGGGGGATAATGAGCAGTTCTTC
cdr3_aa: CASSPGLAGDNEQFF

clone_size: -
v_call: TRBV28
j_call: TRBJ2-7
d_call: -
cdr3_nt: TGTGCCAGCAGTTTACCAAAGGCAGGGAACCACGAGCAGTACTTC
cdr3_aa: CASSLPKAGNHEQYF

clone_size: -
v_call: TRBV6-5
j_call: TRBJ2-7
d_call: TRBD1
cdr3_nt: TGTGCCAGCAGTTTCCGGGACAGCGCCTACGAGCAGTACTTC
cdr3_aa: CASSFRDSAYEQYF

clone_size: -
v_call: TRBV5-1
j_call: TRBJ2-7
d_call: TRBD1
cdr3_nt: TGCGCCAGCAGCTTGGAGGGACAGGGTACCTACGAGCAGTACTTC
cdr3_aa: CASSLEGQGTYEQYF

clone_size: -
v_call: TRBV7-8
j_call: TRBJ1-2
d_call: -
cdr3_nt: TGTGCCAGCAGCTTATCTAGGACAGCGGTTGATGGCTACACCTTC
cdr3_aa: CASSLSRTAVDGYTF

clone_size: once
v_call: TRBV28
j_call: TRBJ1-2
d_call: TRBD1
cdr3_nt: TGTGCCAGCAGCCTGGGACAGATTGAAGGCTACACCTTC
cdr3_aa: CASSLGQIEGYTF

clone_size: once
v_call: TRBV2
j_call: TRBJ2-2
d_call: TRBD2
cdr3_nt: TGTGCCAGCAGTGAGGGCGGGGGGGTGACCGGGGAGCTGTTTTTT
cdr3_aa: CASSEGGGVTGELFF

clone_size: -
v_call: TRBV7-2
j_call: TRBJ2-5
d_call: TRBD2
cdr3_nt: TGTGCCAGCAGCCCACACGGGACTAGCGGGGGGCGATGGACCCAGTACTTC
cdr3_aa: CASSPHGTSGGRWTQYF

clone_size: -
v_call: TRBV7-6
j_call: TRBJ1-1
d_call: -
cdr3_nt: TGTGCCAGCACCCCCGCGACGGGGGGAAACACTGAAGCTTTCTTT
cdr3_aa: CASTPATGGNTEAFF

clone_size: -
v_call: TRBV6-6
j_call: TRBJ1-3
d_call: -
cdr3_nt: TGTGCCAGCACGGACAGAGGAAACACCATATATTTT
cdr3_aa: CASTDRGNTIYF

clone_size: -
v_call: TRBV9
j_call: TRBJ1-6
d_call: TRBD1
cdr3_nt: TGTGCCAGCAGCTCAGGGACAGGGAGGGATTCACCCCTCCACTTT
cdr3_aa: CASSSGTGRDSPLHF

clone_size: -
v_call: TRBV5-1
j_call: TRBJ2-1
d_call: -
cdr3_nt: TGCGCCAGCAGCTTGGGACAGGCCGAGCAGTTCTTC
cdr3_aa: CASSLGQAEQFF

clone_size: -
v_call: TRBV18
j_call: TRBJ1-1
d_call: -
cdr3_nt: TGTGCCAGCTCACCACGGGAAGGACAGCCGAACACTGAAGCTTTCTTT
cdr3_aa: CASSPREGQPNTEAFF

clone_size: -
v_call: TRBV15
j_call: TRBJ1-4
d_call: TRBD1
cdr3_nt: TGTGCCACCAGCAGAACGTATACAGGGGAAACAAATGAAAAACTGTTTTTT
cdr3_aa: CATSRTYTGETNEKLFF

clone_size: -
v_call: TRBV27
j_call: TRBJ1-5
d_call: -
cdr3_nt: TGTGCCAGCGGCGATGGTCGAGCACGGGGCAATCAGCCCCAGCATTTT
cdr3_aa: CASGDGRARGNQPQHF